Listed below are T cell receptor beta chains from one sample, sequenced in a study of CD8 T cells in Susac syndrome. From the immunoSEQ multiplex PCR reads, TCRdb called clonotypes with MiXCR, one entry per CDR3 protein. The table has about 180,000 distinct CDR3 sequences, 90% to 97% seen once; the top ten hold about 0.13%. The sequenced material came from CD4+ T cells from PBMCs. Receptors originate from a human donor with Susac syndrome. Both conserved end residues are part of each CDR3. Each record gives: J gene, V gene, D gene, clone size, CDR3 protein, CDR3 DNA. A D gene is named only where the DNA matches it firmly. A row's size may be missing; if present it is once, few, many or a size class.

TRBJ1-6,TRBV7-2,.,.,CASSLGPKREGYSPLHF,TGTGCCAGCAGCTTAGGCCCCAAGAGGGAGGGGTATTCACCCCTCCACTTT
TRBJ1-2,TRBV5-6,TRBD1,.,CASSLDGQGHGYTF,TGTGCCAGCAGCTTAGACGGACAGGGTCATGGCTACACCTTC
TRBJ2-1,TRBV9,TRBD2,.,CASSVRASGGQYDNEQFF,TGTGCCAGCAGCGTCAGGGCGTCGGGAGGGCAATACGACAATGAGCAGTTCTTC
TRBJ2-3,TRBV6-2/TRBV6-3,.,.,CASSYSSSSYSKADTQYF,TGTGCCAGCAGTTACTCGAGTAGCAGCTACAGTAAGGCAGATACGCAGTATTTT
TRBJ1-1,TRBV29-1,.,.,CSPYPDRLNTEAFF,TGCAGCCCCTACCCTGACAGGCTGAACACTGAAGCTTTCTTT
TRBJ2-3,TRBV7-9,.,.,CASSPSARSSTDTQYF,TGTGCCAGCAGCCCTAGCGCAAGAAGTAGCACAGATACGCAGTATTTT
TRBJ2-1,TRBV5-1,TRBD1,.,CASSQGTGGGWQFF,TGCGCCAGCAGCCAAGGGACAGGTGGTGGATGGCAGTTCTTC
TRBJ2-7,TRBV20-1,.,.,CSAYPHTLNSYEQYF,TGCAGTGCTTACCCGCATACCCTGAACTCCTACGAGCAGTACTTC
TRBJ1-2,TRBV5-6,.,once,CASSDPNRVGGGGYTF,TGTGCCAGCAGCGACCCCAACAGGGTTGGTGGTGGTGGCTACACCTTC
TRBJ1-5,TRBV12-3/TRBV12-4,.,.,CASSLLRYQPQHF,TGTGCCAGCAGTCTCCTTCGGTATCAGCCCCAGCATTTT
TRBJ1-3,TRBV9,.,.,CASSPRLILSGNTIYF,TGTGCCAGCAGCCCCAGACTGATTCTCTCTGGAAACACCATATATTTT
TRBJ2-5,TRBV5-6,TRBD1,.,CASSVTGGSETQYF,TGTGCCAGCAGCGTAACAGGGGGCTCAGAGACCCAGTACTTC
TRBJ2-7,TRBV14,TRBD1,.,CASSQVIGQGDYEQYF,TGTGCCAGCAGCCAAGTTATCGGACAGGGGGACTACGAGCAGTACTTC
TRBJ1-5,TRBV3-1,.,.,CASSQGPKQPQHF,TGTGCCAGCAGCCAAGGTCCGAAACAGCCCCAGCATTTT
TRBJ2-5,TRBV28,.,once,CASSFGPGGETQYF,TGTGCCAGCAGTTTCGGGCCCGGAGGGGAGACCCAGTACTTC
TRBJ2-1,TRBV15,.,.,CATSGLGEQFF,TGTGCCACCAGCGGACTCGGTGAGCAGTTCTTC
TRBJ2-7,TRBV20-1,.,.,CSARVLGGSREQYF,TGCAGTGCTAGAGTCTTGGGGGGTTCGAGGGAGCAGTACTTC
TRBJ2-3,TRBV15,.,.,CATSTHSGADTQYF,TGTGCCACCAGCACCCACTCGGGGGCAGATACGCAGTATTTT
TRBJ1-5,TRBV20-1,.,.,CSARGTKSNQPQHF,TGCAGTGCTAGAGGGACAAAGAGCAATCAGCCCCAGCATTTT
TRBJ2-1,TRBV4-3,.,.,CASSQDGSAYNEQFF,TGCGCCAGCAGCCAAGATGGCAGCGCCTACAATGAGCAGTTCTTC
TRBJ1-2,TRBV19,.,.,CASSPGTARYGYTF,TGTGCCAGTAGTCCTGGGACCGCCCGGTATGGCTACACCTTC
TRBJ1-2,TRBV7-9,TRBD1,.,CASSFGQGNYGYTF,TGTGCCAGCAGCTTTGGACAGGGTAACTATGGCTACACCTTC
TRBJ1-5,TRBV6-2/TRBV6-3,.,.,CASSYRGDQPQHF,TGTGCCAGCAGTTACCGGGGGGACCAGCCCCAGCATTTT
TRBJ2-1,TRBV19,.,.,CASSMPRLVAREQFF,TGTGCCAGTAGTATGCCGAGACTAGTTGCACGTGAGCAGTTCTTC
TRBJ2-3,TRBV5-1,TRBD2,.,CASSLYPSGGTDTQYF,TGCGCCAGCAGCTTGTACCCTAGCGGGGGCACAGATACGCAGTATTTT
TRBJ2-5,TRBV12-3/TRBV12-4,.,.,CASSLGQGTQYF,TGTGCCAGCAGTTTAGGTCAGGGGACCCAGTACTTC
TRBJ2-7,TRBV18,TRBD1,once,CASSPNRDSRSEQYF,TGTGCCAGCTCACCAAATCGGGACAGTCGCAGCGAGCAGTACTTC
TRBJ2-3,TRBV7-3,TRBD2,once,CASSDGLAGSGDTQYF,TGTGCCAGCAGCGACGGACTAGCGGGCTCAGGGGATACGCAGTATTTT
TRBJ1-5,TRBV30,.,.,CAWSVESNQPQHF,TGTGCCTGGAGTGTGGAGAGCAATCAGCCCCAGCATTTT
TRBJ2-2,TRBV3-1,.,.,CASSRRIVNTGELFF,TGTGCCAGCAGCCGGCGGATAGTGAACACCGGGGAGCTGTTTTTT
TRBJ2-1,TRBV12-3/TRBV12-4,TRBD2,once,CASSLGGLAAYNEQFF,TGTGCCAGCAGTTTAGGGGGTCTAGCGGCCTACAATGAGCAGTTCTTC
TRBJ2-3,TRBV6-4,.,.,CASSDSTTDTQYF,TGTGCCAGCAGTGACTCGACCACAGATACGCAGTATTTT
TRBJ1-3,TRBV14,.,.,CASSPRVGNTIYF,TGTGCCAGCAGCCCCAGGGTTGGAAACACCATATATTTT
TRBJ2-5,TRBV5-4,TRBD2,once,CASSLEPGRRSGETQYF,TGTGCCAGCAGCTTGGAGCCCGGGAGGCGATCGGGGGAGACCCAGTACTTC
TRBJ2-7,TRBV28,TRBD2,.,CASSLGLRLAGARSYEQYF,TGTGCCAGCAGTTTAGGTCTACGGCTAGCGGGAGCACGGTCCTACGAGCAGTACTTC
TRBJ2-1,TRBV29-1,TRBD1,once,CSVEVPDRATYNEQFF,TGCAGCGTTGAAGTCCCCGACAGGGCAACCTACAATGAGCAGTTCTTC
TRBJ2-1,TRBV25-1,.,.,CASSLIRDEQFF,TGTGCCAGCAGTTTAATCCGGGACGAGCAGTTCTTC
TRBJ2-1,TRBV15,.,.,CATSGTNRSYNEQFF,TGTGCCACCAGCGGGACCAATCGTTCCTACAATGAGCAGTTCTTC
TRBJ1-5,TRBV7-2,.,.,CASSAPPGPQHF,TGTGCCAGCAGCGCCCCACCTGGGCCCCAGCATTTT
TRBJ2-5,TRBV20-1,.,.,CSARRPDAVLQETQYF,TGCAGTGCTAGACGCCCCGACGCGGTGCTCCAAGAGACCCAGTACTTC
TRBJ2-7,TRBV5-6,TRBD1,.,CASKRQGRHYEQYF,TGTGCCAGCAAAAGACAGGGGCGTCACTACGAGCAGTACTTC
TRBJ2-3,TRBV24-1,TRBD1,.,CATSDPAGQVADTQYF,TGTGCCACCAGTGATCCCGCCGGACAGGTCGCAGATACGCAGTATTTT
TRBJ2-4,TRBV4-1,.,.,CASSHLTGGNIQYF,TGCGCCAGCAGCCACTTGACTGGGGGAAACATTCAGTACTTC
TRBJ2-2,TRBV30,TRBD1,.,CACDRGTGELFF,TGTGCCTGCGACAGGGGCACCGGGGAGCTGTTTTTT
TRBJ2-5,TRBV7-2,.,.,CASSQSSVETQYF,TGTGCCAGCAGCCAGTCTAGCGTGGAGACCCAGTACTTC
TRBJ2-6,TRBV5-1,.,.,CASSQSSGGANVLTF,TGCGCCAGCAGCCAGAGTTCAGGGGGGGCCAACGTCCTGACTTTC
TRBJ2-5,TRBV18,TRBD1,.,CASSPLRTGQETQYF,TGTGCCAGCTCACCACTACGGACAGGGCAAGAGACCCAGTACTTC
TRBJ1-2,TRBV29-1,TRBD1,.,CSVAGQQPYGYTF,TGCAGCGTTGCGGGACAGCAACCCTATGGCTACACCTTC
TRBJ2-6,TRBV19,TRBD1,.,CASSKDRGSGANVLTF,TGTGCCAGTAGTAAGGACAGGGGCTCTGGGGCCAACGTCCTGACTTTC
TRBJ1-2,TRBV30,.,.,CAWSLSGQLNYGYTF,TGTGCCTGGAGTTTATCCGGTCAACTCAACTATGGCTACACCTTC
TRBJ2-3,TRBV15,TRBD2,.,CATSTPSREPDTQYF,TGTGCCACCAGCACCCCCTCGCGGGAGCCAGATACGCAGTATTTT
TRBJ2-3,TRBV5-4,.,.,CASSPGAREGTDTQYF,TGTGCCAGCAGCCCTGGAGCTAGAGAGGGCACAGATACGCAGTATTTT
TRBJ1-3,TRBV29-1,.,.,CSVESLGGGNTIYF,TGCAGCGTTGAGAGTTTGGGAGGGGGAAACACCATATATTTT
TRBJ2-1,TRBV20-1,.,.,CSGLDVSRSYNEQFF,TGCAGTGGTTTAGACGTCAGTCGCTCCTACAATGAGCAGTTCTTC